Listed below are T cell receptor beta chains from one sample, sequenced in a study of response to subunit inactivated influenza vaccine. TCRdb redid the calling of the RT-PCR reads with MiXCR, one entry per CDR3 protein. Seen here are under 950,000 distinct CDR3 sequences, 21% observed once, and the top ten hold 9.5% to 13%. The specimen was PBMCs from blood, collected approximately 5 days after vaccination. All receptors come from a man between 45 and 60 years old who received an inactivated influenza vaccine. Each CDR3 is given without its conserved first and last residue.

v_call cdr3_aa
TRBV7-6 ASSQLAGGSYNEQF
TRBV11-2 ASRVWGGAYNEQF
TRBV5-5 ASSLGEARGSETLH
TRBV7-2 ASSLWGGSYEQY
TRBV24-1 ATSDLRRGTYNEQF
TRBV3-1 ASSQWRGLNTGELF
TRBV6-5 ASSYSRSSVNTEAF
TRBV10-3 AISDRLAGGRETQY
TRBV7-9 ASSLGQGHYEQY
TRBV5-1 ASSQTPTGHTEAF
TRBV5-5 ASSLWPKRGGSTDTQY
TRBV12-3/TRBV12-4 ASTPNQGSEQY
TRBV28 ASADRGLGYT
TRBV7-9 ASSLTSGAGGETQY
TRBV7-8 ASSWPGTQETQY
TRBV28 ATSPTGGLDTQY
TRBV6-5 ASKSGNEQF
TRBV7-9 ASSSRVLLNEKLF
TRBV5-1 ASSAPGGFDTEAF